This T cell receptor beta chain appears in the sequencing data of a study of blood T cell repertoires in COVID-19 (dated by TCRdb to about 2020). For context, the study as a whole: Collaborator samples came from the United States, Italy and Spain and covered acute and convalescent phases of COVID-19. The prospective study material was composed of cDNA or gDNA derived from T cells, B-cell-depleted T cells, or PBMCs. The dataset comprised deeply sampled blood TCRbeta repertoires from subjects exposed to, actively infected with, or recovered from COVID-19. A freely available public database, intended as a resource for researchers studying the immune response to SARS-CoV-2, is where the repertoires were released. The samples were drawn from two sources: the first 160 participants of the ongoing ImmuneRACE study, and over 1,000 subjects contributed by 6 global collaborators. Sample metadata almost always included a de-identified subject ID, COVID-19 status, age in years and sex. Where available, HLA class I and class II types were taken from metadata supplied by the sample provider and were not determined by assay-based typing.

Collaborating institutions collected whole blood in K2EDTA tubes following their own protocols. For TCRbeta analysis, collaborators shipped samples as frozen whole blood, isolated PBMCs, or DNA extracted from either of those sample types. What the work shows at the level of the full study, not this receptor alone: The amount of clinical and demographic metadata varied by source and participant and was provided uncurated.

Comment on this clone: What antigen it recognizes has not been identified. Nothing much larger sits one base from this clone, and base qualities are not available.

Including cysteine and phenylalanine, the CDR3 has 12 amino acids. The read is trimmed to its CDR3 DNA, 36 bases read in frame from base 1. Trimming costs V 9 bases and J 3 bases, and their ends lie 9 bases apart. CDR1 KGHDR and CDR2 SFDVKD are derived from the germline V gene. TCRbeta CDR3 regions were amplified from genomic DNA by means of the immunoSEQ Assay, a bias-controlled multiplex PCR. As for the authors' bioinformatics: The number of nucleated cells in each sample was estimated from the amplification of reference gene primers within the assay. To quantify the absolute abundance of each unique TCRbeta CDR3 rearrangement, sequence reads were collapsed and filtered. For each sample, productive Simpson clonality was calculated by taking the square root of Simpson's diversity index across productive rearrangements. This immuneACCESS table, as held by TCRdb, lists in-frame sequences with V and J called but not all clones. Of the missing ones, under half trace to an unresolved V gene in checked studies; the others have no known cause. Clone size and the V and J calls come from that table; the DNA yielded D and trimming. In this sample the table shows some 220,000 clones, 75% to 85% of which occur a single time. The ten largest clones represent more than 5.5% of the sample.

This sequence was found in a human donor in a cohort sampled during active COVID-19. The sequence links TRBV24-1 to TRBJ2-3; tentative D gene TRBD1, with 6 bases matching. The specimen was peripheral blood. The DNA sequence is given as TGTGCCACCGAGGACAGTACAGATACGCAGTATTTT. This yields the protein CATEDSTDTQYF.